These 15 T cell receptor beta chains were sequenced from one sample in a study of cytomegalovirus exposure and HLA in healthy donors. The PCR was carried out with 60 Vbeta primers and 13 Jbeta primers. Sequencing used immunoSEQ multiplex PCR; TCRdb keeps in-frame clones, though not all of them. The repertoire has a few hundred thousand clones, almost 85% of them found once; the top ten carry roughly 2%. The material sequenced was PBMCs. These receptor sequences come from a woman between 40 and 55 years old in good health and CMV-seropositive.

This chain connects TRBV5-5 to TRBJ1-1, with a tentative D call TRBD1 (6 bases). The germline CDR1 and CDR2 sequences are SGHKS and YYEKEE (reference sequence). V lost 4 bases and J 1 base, leaving 11 bases between the germline ends. The CDR3 extends over 14 amino acids. The CDR3 loop reads CASSPGAQNTEAFF. The DNA of the CDR3 is TGTGCCAGCAGCCCAGGGGCCCAGAACACTGAAGCTTTCTTT.

CDR3 bases: TGTGCCAGCAGGCCCACGGTGAGCTCTGGAAACACCATATATTTT. Protein: CASRPTVSSGNTIYF. The V call is TRBV7-8, the J call TRBJ1-3; D is uncertain. Looked up from germline, CDR1 is SGHVS and CDR2 is FQNEAQ. The CDR3 consists of 15 residues. The germline V and J ends were trimmed by 6 bases and 0 bases, with 12 bases remaining between them.

This chain uses TRBV15 with TRBJ2-2; 7 bases line up with TRBD1. V was pared by 5 bases and J by 0 bases, with 9 bases of the junction left unmatched. The CDR3 is made up of 17 amino acids. CDR1 LNHNV and CDR2 YYDKDF come from the germline V gene (reference sequence). CDR3 in DNA: TGTGCCACCAGCCGCGAAAGGGGACAGACGAACACCGGGGAGCTGTTTTTT. Encoded protein: CATSRERGQTNTGELFF. The whole variable domain, filled in from reference TRBV15 and TRBJ2-2, reads DAMVIQNPRYQVTQFGKPVTLSCSQTLNHNVMYWYQQKSSQAPKLLFHYYDKDFNNEADTPDNFQSRRPNTSFCFLDIRSPGLGDTAMYLCATSRERGQTNTGELFFGEGSRLTVL.

V and J are TRBV5-5 and TRBJ1-2, with TRBD1 matching 7 bases. CDR1 SGHKS and CDR2 YYEKEE come from the germline V gene (reference sequence). V dropped 0 bases and J dropped 4; count of bases not matched to a gene: 3. This CDR3 has 14 residues. DNA for the CDR3: TGTGCCAGCAGCTTGGGGACAGGTCTCTATGGCTACACCTTC. This translates into CASSLGTGLYGYTF. Complete variable domain (other parts from reference TRBV5-5 and TRBJ1-2): DAGVTQSPTHLIKTRGQQVTLRCSPISGHKSVSWYQQVLGQGPQFIFQYYEKEERGRGNFPDRFSARQFPNYSSELNVNALLLGDSALYLCASSLGTGLYGYTFGSGTRLTVV.

The CDR3 sequence: CASSFSGLGAGELFF. CDR3 in DNA: TGTGCCAGCAGTTTCTCAGGTCTGGGTGCCGGGGAGCTGTTTTTT. The chain is built from TRBV2 and TRBJ2-2; D ambiguous. V was shortened by 5 bases and J by 6 bases, with 16 bases between the two germline ends. This CDR3 has 15 residues. The germline gives CDR1 SNHLY, CDR2 FYNNEI.

The DNA of the CDR3 is TGTGCCAGCACTCAACGGGTTCTCGGTGAAAAACTGTTTTTT. Its translation: CASTQRVLGEKLFF. The J gene is TRBJ1-4, the V gene TRBV2; unclear D gene. The CDR3 is 14 amino acids. V was clipped by 7 bases and J by 7 bases, with 16 bases between them. Germline lookup yields CDR1 SNHLY and CDR2 FYNNEI.

The sample holds one count of this clone. A read error may produce the germline difference seen at one junction end. The chain combines TRBV5-1 with TRBJ1-5, with 12 bases lining up with TRBD1. The CDR3 has 16 amino acids. Germline CDR1 reads SGHRS; CDR2 reads YFSETQ. The CDR3 coding sequence is TGCGCCAGCAGCTTGGAGGGGACAGGGGGCAATCAGCTCCAGCATTTT. Amino acids: CASSLEGTGGNQLQHF.

This sequence joins TRBV28 and TRBJ1-1, with D perhaps matching TRBD1 (6 bases). This CDR3 is built from 16 residues. Looked up from germline, CDR1 is MDHEN and CDR2 is SYDVKM. V lost 3 bases and J lost 1, with 15 bases in between. In DNA, the CDR3 is TGTGCCAGCAGTTTTTACGAGGGGGTCAAGAACACTGAAGCTTTCTTT. Translation gives CASSFYEGVKNTEAFF.

In DNA, the CDR3 is TGTGCCAGCAGTTTAAGGGGCAGAACTGAAGCTTTCTTT. As protein: CASSLRGRTEAFF. This chain connects TRBV28 to TRBJ1-1, with a possible D match to TRBD1 (5 bases). The germline V gene encodes CDR1 MDHEN and CDR2 SYDVKM. This CDR3 is built from 13 residues. Trimming took 2 bases from V and 5 from J, leaving 9 bases between them.

V and J are TRBV27 and TRBJ1-6; D remains ambiguous. Trimming removed 5 bases at V and 7 bases at J, with 9 bases between. This CDR3 region has 13 residues. Per the germline V gene, CDR1 is MNHEY and CDR2 is SMNVEV (reference sequence). The CDR3: CASSQPGNSPLHF. CDR3 DNA sequence: TGTGCCAGCAGTCAACCGGGGAATTCACCCCTCCACTTT.

CDR3 nucleotides: TGTGCCAGCAGCCAGGGGCCCTACGAGCAGTACTTC. Its translation: CASSQGPYEQYF. This chain connects TRBV7-9 to TRBJ2-7; maybe TRBD1 (6 bases). The germline V gene encodes CDR1 SEHNR and CDR2 FQNEAQ (reference sequence). The V gene lost 5 bases and the J gene lost 2 bases, with 7 bases spanning the gap. The CDR3 loop spans 12 amino acids.

The J gene is TRBJ2-1, the V gene TRBV27; TRBD1 agrees at 7 bases. The germline V gene has CDR1 MNHEY and CDR2 SMNVEV (reference sequence). V gave up 5 bases and J gave up 15 bases; unmatched junction bases: 13. The CDR3 is 13 residues long. CDR3 coding DNA: TGTGCCAGCAGTCTCGAAGGGGGCCACGAGGCGTTCTTC. This translates into CASSLEGGHEAFF.

The table lists this clone with a count of one. This chain joins TRBV7-2 and TRBJ2-1; 7 positions match TRBD2. Per the germline V gene, CDR1 is SGHTA and CDR2 is FQGNSA. This CDR3 has 15 amino acids. V lost 6 bases and J lost 4; bases outside the gene matches: 9. CDR3 loop: CASRGGDSGYNEQFF. CDR3 DNA: TGTGCCAGCAGGGGGGGGGACTCGGGGTACAATGAGCAGTTCTTC.

This clone appeared a single time. This chain uses TRBV4-3 with TRBJ1-2, with D unresolved. CDR3 length: 17 residues. Between the trimmed V and J ends, which lost 0 bases and 5 bases, there was a span of 19 bases. Germline CDR1 and CDR2: LGHNA and YSLEER. The CDR3 protein is CASSQDPVRGYAYGYTF. The CDR3 DNA follows: TGCGCCAGCAGCCAAGATCCCGTCCGGGGTTACGCTTATGGCTACACCTTC.

The gene calls are TRBV19 and TRBJ1-6; D gene uncertain. Germline V gives CDR1 LNHDA, CDR2 SQIVND (reference sequence). V lost 3 bases, J lost 0 bases, and 6 bases lay in between. This CDR3 comprises 15 residues. CDR3 amino acids: CASSMGSSYNSPLHF. The CDR3 nucleotides are TGTGCCAGTAGTATGGGGAGCTCCTATAATTCACCCCTCCACTTT.